This T cell receptor (beta chain) was profiled in a study of blood T cell repertoires in COVID-19. Study details: From the United States, Italy and Spain came samples of acute and convalescent COVID-19. Sources were T cells, B-cell-depleted T cells, or PBMCs; the material itself was cDNA or gDNA.

Germline V gene data show CDR1 as MNHEY and CDR2 as SMNVEV (reference sequence). This CDR3 comprises 16 residues. Trimming took 5 bases from V and 1 from J, leaving 15 bases between them. Assignments of participants to cohorts depended upon their own reported clinical history. Produced via immunoSEQ multiplex PCR; TCRdb's table is partial and in-frame only. The profile shows approximately 230,000 clones, more than 85% of them singletons. The clonotype comes from a woman younger than 45 who had recovered from COVID-19. What was sequenced was PBMCs or T cells enriched from blood (not recorded which). This rearrangement joins TRBV27 to TRBJ1-5; D is unclear. The CDR3 coding sequence is TGTGCCAGCAGTCCCCTCGAGGGAAGGAGCAATCAGCCCCAGCATTTT. Protein sequence: CASSPLEGRSNQPQHF.